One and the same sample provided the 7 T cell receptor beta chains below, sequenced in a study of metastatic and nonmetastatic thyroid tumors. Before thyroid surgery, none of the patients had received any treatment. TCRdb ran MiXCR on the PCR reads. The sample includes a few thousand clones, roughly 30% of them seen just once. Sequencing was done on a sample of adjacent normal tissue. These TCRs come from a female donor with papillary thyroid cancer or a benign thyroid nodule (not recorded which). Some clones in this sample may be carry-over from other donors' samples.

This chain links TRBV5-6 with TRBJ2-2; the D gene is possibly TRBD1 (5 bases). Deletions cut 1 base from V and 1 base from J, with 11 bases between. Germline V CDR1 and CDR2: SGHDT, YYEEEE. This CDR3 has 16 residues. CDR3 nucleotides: TGTGCCAGCAGCTTGAGGGGTTTGGAGAACACCGGGGAGCTGTTTTTT. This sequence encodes CASSLRGLENTGELFF.

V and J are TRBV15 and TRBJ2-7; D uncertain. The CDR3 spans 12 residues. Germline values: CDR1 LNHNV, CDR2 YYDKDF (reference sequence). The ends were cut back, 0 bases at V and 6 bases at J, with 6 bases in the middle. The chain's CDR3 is CATSRDETEQYF. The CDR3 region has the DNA TGTGCCACCAGCAGAGATGAGACCGAGCAGTACTTC.

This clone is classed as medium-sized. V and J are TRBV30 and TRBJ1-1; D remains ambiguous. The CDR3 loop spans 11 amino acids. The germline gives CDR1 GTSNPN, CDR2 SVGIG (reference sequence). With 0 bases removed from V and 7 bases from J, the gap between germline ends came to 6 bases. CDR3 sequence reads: CAWSVAIEAFF. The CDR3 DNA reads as TGTGCCTGGAGTGTAGCAATTGAAGCTTTCTTT.

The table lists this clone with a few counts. CDR3: CASGLGRSQPQHF. CDR3 DNA: TGTGCTAGTGGTTTGGGAAGGAGTCAGCCCCAGCATTTT. This chain connects TRBV12-5 to TRBJ1-5; D is unclear. CDR3 length: 13 residues. Germline-derived CDR1 and CDR2 are LGHNT and FRNRAP. The V and J ends lost 1 base and 6 bases respectively, with 7 bases between them.

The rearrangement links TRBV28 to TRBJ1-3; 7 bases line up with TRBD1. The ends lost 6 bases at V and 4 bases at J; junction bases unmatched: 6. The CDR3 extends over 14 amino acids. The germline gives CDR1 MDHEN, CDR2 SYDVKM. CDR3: CASSGQVFGNTIYF. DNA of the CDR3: TGTGCCAGCAGCGGACAGGTCTTCGGAAACACCATATATTTT.

The CDR3: CASIPISSLNTGELFF. In nucleotides, the CDR3 is TGTGCCAGCATCCCGATCAGTTCCTTAAACACCGGGGAGCTGTTTTTT. J is TRBJ2-2 and V is TRBV6-1, with D unclear. Germline CDR1 MNHNS, CDR2 SASEGT. Trimming removed 7 bases from V and 2 bases from J, with 17 bases in between. This CDR3 is built from 16 residues.

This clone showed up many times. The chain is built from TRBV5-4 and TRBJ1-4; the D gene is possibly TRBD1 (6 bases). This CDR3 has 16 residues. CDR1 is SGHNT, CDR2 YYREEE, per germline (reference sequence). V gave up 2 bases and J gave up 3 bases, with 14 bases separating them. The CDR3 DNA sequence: TGTGCCAGCAGCTTAGGGGGTCATAAGGCTAATGAAAAACTGTTTTTT. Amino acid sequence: CASSLGGHKANEKLFF.